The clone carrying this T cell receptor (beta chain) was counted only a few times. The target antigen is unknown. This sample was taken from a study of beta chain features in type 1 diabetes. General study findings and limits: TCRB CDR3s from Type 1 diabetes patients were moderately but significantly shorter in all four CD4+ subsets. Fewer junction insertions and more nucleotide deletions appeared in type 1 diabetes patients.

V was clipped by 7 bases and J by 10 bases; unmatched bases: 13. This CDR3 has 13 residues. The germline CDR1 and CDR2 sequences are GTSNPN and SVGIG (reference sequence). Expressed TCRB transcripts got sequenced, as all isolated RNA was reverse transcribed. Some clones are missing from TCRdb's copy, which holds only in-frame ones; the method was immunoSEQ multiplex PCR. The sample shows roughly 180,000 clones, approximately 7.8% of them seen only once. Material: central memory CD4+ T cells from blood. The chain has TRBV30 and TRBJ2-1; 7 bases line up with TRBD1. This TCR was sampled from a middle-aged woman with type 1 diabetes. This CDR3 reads CASDREESWEQFF. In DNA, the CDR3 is TGTGCCTCCGACAGGGAAGAATCGTGGGAGCAGTTCTTC.